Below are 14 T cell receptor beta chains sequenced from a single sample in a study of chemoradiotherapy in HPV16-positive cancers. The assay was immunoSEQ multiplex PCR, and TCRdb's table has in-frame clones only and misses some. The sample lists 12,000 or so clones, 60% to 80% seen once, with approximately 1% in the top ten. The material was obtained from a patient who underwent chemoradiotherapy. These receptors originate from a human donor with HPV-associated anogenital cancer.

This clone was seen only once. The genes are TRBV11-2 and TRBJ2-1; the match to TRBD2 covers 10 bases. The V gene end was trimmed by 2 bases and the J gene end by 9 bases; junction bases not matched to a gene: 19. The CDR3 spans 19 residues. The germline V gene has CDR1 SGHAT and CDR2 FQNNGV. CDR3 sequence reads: CASSLITLVASGGRSEQFF. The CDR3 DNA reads TGTGCCAGCAGCTTAATCACTCTGGTTGCTAGCGGGGGACGGAGTGAGCAGTTCTTC.

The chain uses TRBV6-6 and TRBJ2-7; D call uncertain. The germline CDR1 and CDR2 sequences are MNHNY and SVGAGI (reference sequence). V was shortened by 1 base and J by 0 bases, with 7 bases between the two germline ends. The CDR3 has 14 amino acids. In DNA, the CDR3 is TGTGCCAGCAGTTACTTACCGGTCTCCTACGAGCAGTACTTC. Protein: CASSYLPVSYEQYF.

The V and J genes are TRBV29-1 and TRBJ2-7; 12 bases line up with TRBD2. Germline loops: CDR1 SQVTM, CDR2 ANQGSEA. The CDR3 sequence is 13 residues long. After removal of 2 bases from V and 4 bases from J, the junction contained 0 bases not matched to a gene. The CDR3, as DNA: TGCAGCGTTGAACTAGCGGGAGGGTACGAGCAGTACTTC. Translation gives CSVELAGGYEQYF.

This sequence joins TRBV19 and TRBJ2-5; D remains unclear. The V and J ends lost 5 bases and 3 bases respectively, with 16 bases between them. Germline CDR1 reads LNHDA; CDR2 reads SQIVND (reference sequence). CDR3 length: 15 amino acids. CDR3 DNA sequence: TGTGCCAGTAGTGCTTTAGAGTATCCTAAAGAGACCCAGTACTTC. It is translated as CASSALEYPKETQYF.

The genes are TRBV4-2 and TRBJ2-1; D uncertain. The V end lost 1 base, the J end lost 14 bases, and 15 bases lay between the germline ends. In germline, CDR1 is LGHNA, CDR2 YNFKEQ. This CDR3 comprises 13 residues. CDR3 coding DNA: TGTGCCAGCAGCCAAGCAAGGAGCTCCCCAAAGTTCTTC. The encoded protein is CASSQARSSPKFF.

As DNA, the CDR3 is TGTGCCAGCAGACAATCCCCGGGACAGGCCAGGGATACGCAGTATTTT. Amino acids: CASRQSPGQARDTQYF. This chain connects TRBV5-4 to TRBJ2-3; TRBD1 matches 8 bases. Germline trimming cut 5 bases from V and 6 bases from J; bases unmatched to any gene: 14. Germline V gene data show CDR1 as SGHNT and CDR2 as YYREEE (reference sequence). The CDR3 is 16 residues long.

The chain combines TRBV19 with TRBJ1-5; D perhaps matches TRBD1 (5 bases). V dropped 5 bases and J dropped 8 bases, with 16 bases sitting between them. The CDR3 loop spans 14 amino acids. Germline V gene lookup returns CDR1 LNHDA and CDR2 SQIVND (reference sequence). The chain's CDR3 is CASSPQGYGEPQHF. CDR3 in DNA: TGTGCCAGTAGTCCCCAGGGTTACGGTGAGCCCCAGCATTTT. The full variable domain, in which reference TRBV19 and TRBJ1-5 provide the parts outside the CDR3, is DGGITQSPKYLFRKEGQNVTLSCEQNLNHDAMYWYRQDPGQGLRLIYYSQIVNDFQKGDIAEGYSVSREKKESFPLTVTSAQKNPTAFYLCASSPQGYGEPQHFGDGTRLSIL.

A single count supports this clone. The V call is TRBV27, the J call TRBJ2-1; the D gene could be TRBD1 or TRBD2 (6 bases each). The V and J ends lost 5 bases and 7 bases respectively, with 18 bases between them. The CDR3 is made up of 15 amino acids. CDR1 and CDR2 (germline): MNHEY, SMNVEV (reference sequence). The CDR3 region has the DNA TGTGCCAGCAGTGATATAGCGGCCGGGACAAATGAGCAGTTCTTC. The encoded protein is CASSDIAAGTNEQFF.

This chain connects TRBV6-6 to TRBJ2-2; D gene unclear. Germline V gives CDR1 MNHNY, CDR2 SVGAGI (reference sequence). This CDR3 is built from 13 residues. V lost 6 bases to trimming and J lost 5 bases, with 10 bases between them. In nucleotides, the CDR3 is TGTGCCAGCAGGACGATGTTGACCGGGGAGCTGTTTTTT. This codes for CASRTMLTGELFF.

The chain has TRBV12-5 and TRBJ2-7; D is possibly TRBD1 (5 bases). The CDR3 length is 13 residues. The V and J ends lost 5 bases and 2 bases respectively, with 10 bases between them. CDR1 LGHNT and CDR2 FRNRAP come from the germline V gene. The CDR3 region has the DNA TGTGCTAGTGGTATGGGGCCTCCCTACGAGCAGTACTTC. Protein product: CASGMGPPYEQYF.

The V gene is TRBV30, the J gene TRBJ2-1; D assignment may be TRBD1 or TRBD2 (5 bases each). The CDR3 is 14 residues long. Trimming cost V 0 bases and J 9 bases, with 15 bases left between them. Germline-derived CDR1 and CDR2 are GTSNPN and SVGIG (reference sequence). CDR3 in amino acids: CAWSVLEGLGEQFF. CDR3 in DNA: TGTGCCTGGAGTGTCCTCGAGGGGCTGGGTGAGCAGTTCTTC.

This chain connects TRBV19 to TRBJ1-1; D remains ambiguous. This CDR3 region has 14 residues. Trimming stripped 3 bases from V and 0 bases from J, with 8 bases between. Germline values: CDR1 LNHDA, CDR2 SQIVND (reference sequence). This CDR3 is CASSISPLNTEAFF. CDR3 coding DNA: TGTGCCAGTAGTATTTCTCCCTTGAACACTGAAGCTTTCTTT.

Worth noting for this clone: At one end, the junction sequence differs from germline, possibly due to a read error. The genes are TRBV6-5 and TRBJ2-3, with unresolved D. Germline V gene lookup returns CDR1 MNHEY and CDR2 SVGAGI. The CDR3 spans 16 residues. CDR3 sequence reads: CASSYSRWGSTDTQYF. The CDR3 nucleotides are TGTGCCAGCAGTTACTCGAGGTGGGGTAGCACGGATACGCAGTATTTT.

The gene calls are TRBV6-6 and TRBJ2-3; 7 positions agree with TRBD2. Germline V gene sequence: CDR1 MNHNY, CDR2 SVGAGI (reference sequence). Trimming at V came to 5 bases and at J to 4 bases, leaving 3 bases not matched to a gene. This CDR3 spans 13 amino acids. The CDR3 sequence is CASSRSGADTQYF. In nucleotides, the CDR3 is TGTGCCAGCAGTCGAAGCGGGGCAGATACGCAGTATTTT.